The entry that follows covers one T cell receptor (beta chain) sequence. Its antigen is not identified. The data are from a study of cytomegalovirus exposure and HLA in healthy donors. General study findings and limits: Altogether, about 160 TCR beta chains were recorded as cytomegalovirus-associated. Subsequent analysis revealed that first-cohort TCR clusters tended to co-occur in the approximately 120 validation repertoires. Both high specificity and high sensitivity reportedly marked the classifier's diagnosis of cytomegalovirus status. In vitro data verified a few CMV-associated chains as specific for CMV antigens.

Measured with immunoSEQ multiplex PCR; TCRdb has only the in-frame clones, and not every one. Of 180,000 or so clones detected, around nine tenths appear once; the ten largest clones hold about 2.5%. This sequence originates from a man aged 18 to 29 in good health and CMV-seropositive. Sequences were obtained from PBMCs.

CDR3 sequence (DNA): TGTGCCAGCTCACCCGGAGCCAACACTGAAGCTTTCTTT. As protein: CASSPGANTEAFF. The chain uses TRBV18 and TRBJ1-1; D not resolved. Germline values: CDR1 KGHSH, CDR2 LQKENI. Trimming shortened V by 3 bases and J by 2 bases, and 7 bases separated the two germline ends. The CDR3 sequence is 13 residues long. The whole variable domain, remainder taken from reference TRBV18 and TRBJ1-1, is NAGVMQNPRHLVRRRGQEARLRCSPMKGHSHVYWYRQLPEEGLKFMVYLQKENIIDESGMPKERFSAEFPKEGPSILRIQQVVRGDSAAYFCASSPGANTEAFFGQGTRLTVV.